A single sample gave rise to the 27 T cell receptor beta chains below, sequenced in a study of blood T cell repertoires in COVID-19. Sequenced by immunoSEQ multiplex PCR; TCRdb stores in-frame clones only, minus some. The table has 150,000 to 200,000 clones, 94% seen once. The sequencing sample was made of peripheral blood. Every receptor here comes from a man younger than 40 with COVID-19, enrolled during active disease.

In this sample, this clone turned up once. The V gene is TRBV30, the J gene TRBJ2-4, with TRBD2 matching over 7 bases. Losses at the gene ends were 0 bases for V and 8 bases for J; bases not matched to a gene: 4. CDR1 and CDR2 from the germline V gene are GTSNPN and SVGIG (reference sequence). The CDR3 runs 13 residues. CDR3 protein: CAWSVTGGYIQYF. The CDR3 DNA reads TGTGCCTGGAGTGTTACCGGGGGGTACATTCAGTACTTC.

In its sample, this clone was seen once. The rearrangement links TRBV2 to TRBJ1-4; 9 positions agree with TRBD1. The ends lost 6 bases at V and 7 bases at J; junction bases unmatched: 9. The germline V gene encodes CDR1 SNHLY and CDR2 FYNNEI. CDR3 length: 15 amino acids. CDR3 bases: TGTGCCAGCAGCGGGGGACAGGGCGGTCCTGAAAAACTGTTTTTT. This gives the protein CASSGGQGGPEKLFF.

The chain carries TRBV6-5 and TRBJ1-1; TRBD1 agrees at 10 bases. The CDR3 is 15 amino acids. The V and J ends lost 6 bases and 4 bases, in that order; junction bases with no gene match: 8. Per the germline V gene, CDR1 is MNHEY and CDR2 is SVGAGI. DNA of the CDR3: TGTGCCAGCAGACTCCCCCGGACAGGGGGCACTGAAGCTTTCTTT. Residues: CASRLPRTGGTEAFF.

V is TRBV13 and J is TRBJ2-3, with TRBD2 matching over 9 bases. The CDR3 loop spans 14 amino acids. Germline V lookup: CDR1 PRHDT, CDR2 FYEKMQ (reference sequence). V dropped 5 bases and J dropped 10; count of bases not matched to a gene: 10. CDR3 sequence (DNA): TGTGCCAGCAGCCCGGGCGGGGGGGGCGTCGCGCAGTATTTT. It yields the protein CASSPGGGGVAQYF.

This clone was observed once. The chain has TRBV11-2 and TRBJ1-1, with D unresolved. Germline CDR1 SGHAT, CDR2 FQNNGV. V was cut by 1 base and J by 1 base, with 4 bases left in between. The CDR3 is made up of 13 amino acids. CDR3 loop: CASSLAGNTEAFF. The CDR3 bases are TGTGCCAGCAGCTTAGCAGGGAACACTGAAGCTTTCTTT.

V and J are TRBV3-1 (or the pseudogene TRBV3-2) and TRBJ1-2; TRBD1 is a possible D gene (5 bases). CDR1 LGHDT and CDR2 YNNKEL come from the germline V gene (reference sequence). There are 14 residues in the CDR3. The V end was cut by 3 bases, the J end by 7 bases, with 15 bases between. This chain's CDR3 is CASSHGDGGGGYTF. CDR3 coding DNA: TGTGCCAGCAGCCACGGGGACGGGGGTGGTGGCTACACCTTC.

This clone was picked up one time. V and J are TRBV25-1 and TRBJ2-1; the match to TRBD2 covers 15 bases. Germline assignment: CDR1 MGHDK and CDR2 SYGVNS. The CDR3 length is 17 residues. J lost 8 bases, V lost 3 bases, and 8 bases had no gene match. DNA of the CDR3: TGTGCCAGCAGTGATGCCCGGACTAGCGGGGGGGCTTATGAGCAGTTCTTC. Amino acids: CASSDARTSGGAYEQFF.

This chain uses TRBV11-2 with TRBJ2-7, with a tentative D call TRBD2 (5 bases). V lost 2 bases and J lost 5, with 10 bases in between. The CDR3 is 13 residues long. CDR1 and CDR2 (germline): SGHAT, FQNNGV. The CDR3 loop is CASSLPPRDEQYF. CDR3 bases: TGTGCCAGCAGCTTACCTCCGAGGGACGAGCAGTACTTC.

This clone was seen only once. The gene calls are TRBV27 and TRBJ1-5, with D hard to call. This CDR3 is 12 amino acids long. V lost 5 bases to trimming and J lost 6 bases, with 8 bases between them. The germline V gene encodes CDR1 MNHEY and CDR2 SMNVEV (reference sequence). This chain's CDR3 is CASSTSGQPQHF. The CDR3 DNA sequence: TGTGCCAGCAGTACCTCGGGTCAGCCCCAGCATTTT.

The rearrangement joins TRBV19 to TRBJ2-3; 11 nucleotides align to TRBD2. This CDR3 has 17 amino acids. Germline loops: CDR1 LNHDA, CDR2 SQIVND (reference sequence). Trimming cost V 1 base and J 7 bases; bases outside gene matches: 10. The CDR3 region is CASSIGVAGGPENTQYF. The CDR3 DNA sequence: TGTGCCAGTAGTATAGGAGTAGCGGGGGGGCCGGAGAATACGCAGTATTTT.

The V gene is TRBV6-5, the J gene TRBJ1-5, with TRBD1 matching over 7 bases. Germline CDR1 MNHEY, CDR2 SVGAGI. This CDR3 is built from 15 residues. With 6 bases clipped from V and 1 base from J, the junction kept 6 bases outside the gene matches. CDR3 sequence (DNA): TGTGCCAGCAGGCCCGGGACAGTGAGCAATCAGCCCCAGCATTTT. Translating it yields CASRPGTVSNQPQHF.

This clone came up once. The chain couples TRBV6-5 to TRBJ2-7, with TRBD2 as a possible D gene (7 bases). Germline V gives CDR1 MNHEY, CDR2 SVGAGI. Trimming removed 8 bases at V and 1 base at J, with 15 bases between. There are 14 residues in the CDR3. The chain's CDR3 is CASAPGGGSYEQYF. As DNA, the CDR3 is TGTGCCAGCGCCCCGGGGGGCGGTTCCTACGAGCAGTACTTC.

CDR3 residues: CASKKEMNTEAFF. The CDR3 nucleotides are TGTGCCAGCAAGAAGGAGATGAACACTGAAGCTTTCTTT. The chain couples TRBV2 to TRBJ1-1; D remains unclear. Trimming stripped 7 bases from V and 0 bases from J, with 9 bases between. Germline V gives CDR1 SNHLY, CDR2 FYNNEI. This CDR3 has 13 amino acids.

The V gene is TRBV7-2, the J gene TRBJ1-6; the D gene is possibly TRBD1 (5 bases). Per the germline V gene, CDR1 is SGHTA and CDR2 is FQGNSA. The V and J ends lost 3 bases and 10 bases respectively, with 13 bases between them. This CDR3 has 14 amino acids. The CDR3 nucleotides read TGTGCCAGCAGCTTTGGCAGGGCAGCCTCACCCCTCCACTTT. It translates to CASSFGRAASPLHF.

Only one count was recorded for this clone. The chain uses TRBV5-4 and TRBJ2-3; 14 bases are shared with TRBD2. Germline CDR1 SGHNT, CDR2 YYREEE (reference sequence). The V gene end was trimmed by 2 bases and the J gene end by 4 bases; junction bases not matched to a gene: 6. There are 17 residues in the CDR3. In DNA form, the CDR3 reads TGTGCCAGCAGCTTCAAGACGACTAGCGGGGGGGCAGATACGCAGTATTTT. Its protein is CASSFKTTSGGADTQYF. The whole variable domain, filled in from reference TRBV5-4 and TRBJ2-3, reads ETGVTQSPTHLIKTRGQQVTLRCSSQSGHNTVSWYQQALGQGPQFIFQYYREEENGRGNFPPRFSGLQFPNYSSELNVNALELDDSALYLCASSFKTTSGGADTQYFGPGTRLTVL.

The chain recombines TRBV27 with TRBJ1-1; no firm D call. This CDR3 region has 16 residues. The V end lost 8 bases, the J end lost 1 base, and 20 bases lay between the germline ends. The germline V gene encodes CDR1 MNHEY and CDR2 SMNVEV (reference sequence). The DNA of the CDR3 is TGTGCCAGCGGACCCACCTTCCGGGAGAAGAACACTGAAGCTTTCTTT. This translates into CASGPTFREKNTEAFF.

The rearrangement uses TRBV7-6 and TRBJ1-3, with 8 positions matching TRBD1. CDR3 length: 17 residues. Germline CDR1 is SGHVS and CDR2 is FNYEAQ. J was trimmed by 0 bases and V by 3 bases; bases with no gene match: 7. The DNA of the CDR3 is TGTGCCAGCAGCTTTTTGTCCGGACAGGGCTCTGGAAACACCATATATTTT. Its translation is CASSFLSGQGSGNTIYF.

The J gene is TRBJ1-2, the V gene TRBV13; D is unclear. The CDR3 consists of 15 residues. Deletions cut 1 base from V and 0 bases from J, with 9 bases between. In germline, CDR1 is PRHDT, CDR2 FYEKMQ (reference sequence). The CDR3 protein is CASSLAAGTNYGYTF. CDR3 coding DNA: TGTGCCAGCAGCTTAGCGGCGGGAACTAACTATGGCTACACCTTC.

The chain combines TRBV5-5 with TRBJ2-4; TRBD2 aligns across 9 bases. CDR3 size: 15 residues. Germline CDR1 reads SGHKS; CDR2 reads YYEKEE (reference sequence). The V gene end was trimmed by 4 bases and the J gene end by 9 bases; junction bases not matched to a gene: 11. The CDR3 nucleotides read TGTGCCAGCAGCACCGACCCTAGCGGGGTAGGCATTCAGTACTTC. Translating gives CASSTDPSGVGIQYF.

The rearrangement uses TRBV6-1 and TRBJ2-7, with a tentative D call TRBD1 (6 bases). The CDR3 runs to 11 residues. Germline CDR1 and CDR2: MNHNS and SASEGT. Trimming removed 1 base at V and 12 bases at J, with 10 bases between. CDR3 amino acids: CASSEGGPGYF. The CDR3 region has the DNA TGTGCCAGCAGTGAAGGGGGGCCGGGGTACTTC.

V is TRBV6-5 and J is TRBJ1-3; TRBD1 aligns across 7 bases. The length of the CDR3 is 14 residues. The V gene's germline CDR1 is MNHEY and CDR2 SVGAGI. Trimming took 5 bases from V and 1 from J; bases not matched to a gene: 2. The CDR3: CASSHRGSGNTIYF. Here the CDR3 DNA reads TGTGCCAGCAGTCACAGGGGTTCTGGAAACACCATATATTTT.

V and J are TRBV30 and TRBJ1-3, with 7 bases fitting TRBD1. Looked up from germline, CDR1 is GTSNPN and CDR2 is SVGIG (reference sequence). The CDR3 runs to 14 residues. Trimming at V came to 3 bases and at J to 2 bases, leaving 4 bases not matched to a gene. The chain's CDR3 is CAWSRQGAGNTIYF. CDR3 sequence (DNA): TGTGCCTGGAGCCGACAGGGTGCTGGAAACACCATATATTTT.

This CDR3 reads CASSPGGDEQFF. The CDR3 region has the DNA TGTGCCAGCAGTCCGGGAGGGGATGAGCAGTTCTTC. The rearrangement links TRBV6-5 to TRBJ2-1; TRBD2 aligns across 8 bases. The CDR3 has 12 amino acids. CDR1 is MNHEY and CDR2 is SVGAGI in the germline V gene. Trimming at V came to 5 bases and at J to 8 bases, leaving 2 bases not matched to a gene.

The rearrangement joins TRBV19 to TRBJ1-5; 9 bases align to TRBD1. Trimming at V came to 7 bases and at J to 0 bases, leaving 13 bases not matched to a gene. Germline V gene lookup returns CDR1 LNHDA and CDR2 SQIVND (reference sequence). The CDR3 length is 18 residues. CDR3 region: CASTATRGQGYSNQPQHF. The CDR3, as DNA: TGTGCCAGTACCGCTACTCGGGGACAGGGTTATAGCAATCAGCCCCAGCATTTT.

The chain couples TRBV5-1 to TRBJ1-3; the D gene is possibly TRBD1 (5 bases). The CDR3 spans 19 residues. V was pared by 0 bases and J by 5 bases, with 24 bases between. Germline V gene lookup returns CDR1 SGHRS and CDR2 YFSETQ. The CDR3 sequence is CASSLALAAGAGGRNTIYF. The CDR3 coding sequence is TGCGCCAGCAGCTTGGCCCTCGCGGCCGGAGCGGGGGGGAGAAACACCATATATTTT. Supplemented by reference TRBV5-1 and TRBJ1-3, the full variable domain reads KAGVTQTPRYLIKTRGQQVTLSCSPISGHRSVSWYQQTPGQGLQFLFEYFSETQRNKGNFPGRFSGRQFSNSRSEMNVSTLELGDSALYLCASSLALAAGAGGRNTIYFGEGSWLTVV.

This rearrangement joins TRBV7-9 to TRBJ1-1; possibly TRBD1 for D (6 bases). From germline, CDR1 is SEHNR and CDR2 FQNEAQ (reference sequence). V lost 1 base and J 7 bases, leaving 10 bases between the germline ends. The CDR3 has 13 residues. The CDR3 reads CASSLDREIEAFF. The CDR3 coding sequence is TGTGCCAGCAGCTTAGACAGGGAAATTGAAGCTTTCTTT.

This chain links TRBV6-5 with TRBJ2-7, with 11 bases that match TRBD1. The CDR3 is 16 amino acids. The germline V gene encodes CDR1 MNHEY and CDR2 SVGAGI. V lost 4 bases and J lost 3; bases outside the gene matches: 8. This CDR3 is CASSSLRTGGIYEQYF. DNA of the CDR3: TGTGCCAGCAGTTCCCTCAGGACAGGGGGCATCTACGAGCAGTACTTC.